These 25 T cell receptor beta chains were all obtained from the same sample, sequenced in a study of cytomegalovirus exposure and HLA in healthy donors (dated by TCRdb to 2015 to 2018). Library generation was performed with the immunoSEQ multiplex PCR assay. For the multiplex PCR, a mixture combining 60 forward primers for TCR Vbeta segments and 13 reverse primers for TCR Jbeta segments was used. TCRdb holds this immuneACCESS table with in-frame rearrangements only. Some clones are missing; in checked studies, unresolved V genes explain under half, and the rest has no known cause. In all, the sample holds about 120,000 clones, and 65% to 90% of those were seen once. The top ten clones comprise under 2.5% of the sample. The sequenced sample consisted of PBMCs. These receptor sequences come from a man aged 25-45 years in good health and CMV-seronegative.

V is TRBV5-4 and J is TRBJ2-7; TRBD2 might be the D (7 bases). The CDR3 runs to 14 residues. The germline V gene encodes CDR1 SGHNT and CDR2 YYREEE (reference sequence). Trimming took off 4 bases at V and 3 bases at J, with 14 bases between the two ends. This chain's CDR3 is CASSGGGADYEQYF. Here the CDR3 DNA reads TGTGCCAGCAGCGGAGGGGGGGCCGACTACGAGCAGTACTTC.

V gene TRBV13 combines with J gene TRBJ1-1; TRBD1 might be the D (5 bases). From germline, CDR1 is PRHDT and CDR2 FYEKMQ (reference sequence). The CDR3 is 13 residues long. With 1 base removed from V and 6 bases from J, the gap between germline ends came to 9 bases. CDR3 protein: CASSLVRGAEAFF. Written as DNA, the CDR3 is TGTGCCAGCAGCTTAGTTAGGGGCGCTGAAGCTTTCTTT.

The CDR3 reads CASSETGGETQYF. CDR3 sequence (DNA): TGTGCCAGCAGCGAGACAGGGGGAGAGACCCAGTACTTC. J is TRBJ2-5 and V is TRBV5-4, with 9 bases that match TRBD1. V lost 4 bases and J lost 4; bases outside the gene matches: 2. Looked up from germline, CDR1 is SGHNT and CDR2 is YYREEE (reference sequence). This CDR3 spans 13 amino acids.

The gene calls are TRBV7-8 and TRBJ1-3; 7 nucleotides line up with TRBD1. CDR3 length: 15 amino acids. Germline V lookup: CDR1 SGHVS, CDR2 FQNEAQ. The ends lost 5 bases at V and 0 bases at J; junction bases unmatched: 4. For the CDR3, the DNA is TGTGCCAGCAGCACTGGGACAGACTCTGGAAACACCATATATTTT. Translated, it gives CASSTGTDSGNTIYF.

The V gene is TRBV19, the J gene TRBJ2-1; D gene unclear. CDR1 and CDR2 from the germline V gene are LNHDA and SQIVND (reference sequence). V was trimmed by 1 base and J by 3 bases, leaving 10 bases between them. There are 15 residues in the CDR3. The DNA of the CDR3 is TGTGCCAGTAGTATAGGCCTAACCTTCTACAATGAGCAGTTCTTC. Residues: CASSIGLTFYNEQFF.

The V call is TRBV20-1, the J call TRBJ2-4; D unresolved. Trimming shortened V by 5 bases and J by 10 bases, and 12 bases separated the two germline ends. In germline, CDR1 is DFQATT, CDR2 SNEGSKA (reference sequence). This CDR3 region has 11 residues. The CDR3 nucleotides read TGCAGTGCTCCCTCTAAGGAGATTCAGTACTTC. Translating it yields CSAPSKEIQYF.

The chain links TRBV10-3 to TRBJ2-7; D is possibly TRBD1 (5 bases). The CDR3 is 15 residues long. Germline V gene lookup returns CDR1 ENHRY and CDR2 SYGVKD. Trimming stripped 2 bases from V and 2 bases from J, with 13 bases between. CDR3 nucleotide sequence: TGTGCCATCAGTGAGGGCGCTAGGGGCACCTACGAGCAGTACTTC. Protein product: CAISEGARGTYEQYF.

This clone occurred once. The gene calls are TRBV6-5 and TRBJ2-7; possible D gene TRBD1, 6 bases. Trimming removed 6 bases at V and 2 bases at J, with 14 bases between. CDR1 is MNHEY and CDR2 is SVGAGI in the germline V gene. The CDR3 spans 14 residues. The chain's CDR3 is CASRSQGPPYEQYF. The CDR3 nucleotides read TGTGCCAGCAGGTCCCAGGGGCCTCCCTACGAGCAGTACTTC.

A few counts support this clone. The CDR3 DNA sequence: TGCGCCAGCAGCTCGGACACTAGCACAGATACGCAGTATTTT. Translation gives CASSSDTSTDTQYF. The J gene is TRBJ2-3, the V gene TRBV5-1; D is possibly TRBD1 (5 bases). CDR3 size: 14 residues. Germline V gene data show CDR1 as SGHRS and CDR2 as YFSETQ. Between the trimmed V and J ends, which lost 3 bases and 0 bases, there was a span of 8 bases.

The chain employs TRBV28 and TRBJ2-7; 7 bases are shared with TRBD2. The V and J ends lost 4 bases and 0 bases, in that order; junction bases with no gene match: 12. This CDR3 has 17 amino acids. Germline V gene lookup returns CDR1 MDHEN and CDR2 SYDVKM. The CDR3 region is CASSYRRLAESSYEQYF. Written as DNA, the CDR3 is TGTGCCAGCAGTTACCGGAGGCTAGCGGAAAGCTCCTACGAGCAGTACTTC.

The chain is built from TRBV12-5 and TRBJ1-2; no clear D gene. CDR1 is LGHNT and CDR2 is FRNRAP in the germline V gene. CDR3 length equals 13 residues. V was shortened by 1 base and J by 1 base, with 4 bases between the two germline ends. CDR3 in DNA: TGTGCTAGTGGTTTGGGGCTTAACTATGGCTACACCTTC. This translates into CASGLGLNYGYTF.

Only a few counts were recorded for this clone. The chain couples TRBV9 to TRBJ2-5; TRBD2 agrees at 12 bases. The ends lost 0 bases at V and 4 bases at J; junction bases unmatched: 1. The CDR3 length is 15 residues. Germline values: CDR1 SGDLS, CDR2 YYNGEE. Here the CDR3 DNA reads TGTGCCAGCAGCGTAGTGGGACTAGCGGGAGAGACCCAGTACTTC. It yields the protein CASSVVGLAGETQYF.

The chain is built from TRBV19 and TRBJ1-1, with D maybe TRBD1 (6 bases). Germline CDR1 LNHDA, CDR2 SQIVND (reference sequence). The CDR3 totals 15 residues. Trimming removed 5 bases from V and 1 base from J, with 14 bases in between. The CDR3 region has the DNA TGTGCCAGTAGTTTAAACAGGGCTCCGAACACTGAAGCTTTCTTT. Translation gives CASSLNRAPNTEAFF.

CDR3 in DNA: TGTGCCAGCAGTTACTCGGGAGGGGCTAGTGGGTACGAGCAGTACTTC. Protein product: CASSYSGGASGYEQYF. This sequence joins TRBV6-5 and TRBJ2-7, with 7 bases aligning to TRBD2. V shed 0 bases and J 4 bases; nucleotides not matched to a gene: 9. Germline CDR1 and CDR2: MNHEY and SVGAGI. CDR3 length: 16 residues.

The chain is built from TRBV20-1 and TRBJ2-3; no reliable D call. V dropped 1 base and J dropped 6 bases, with 5 bases sitting between them. The germline CDR1 and CDR2 sequences are DFQATT and SNEGSKA (reference sequence). CDR3 length: 11 residues. DNA of the CDR3: TGCAGTGCTAGAGCGGGTGATACGCAGTATTTT. Encoded protein: CSARAGDTQYF.

CDR3 nucleotide sequence: TGTGCCAGCAGCGTAGCATCCACAGGGGGCAGAACCGGGGAGCTGTTTTTT. This codes for CASSVASTGGRTGELFF. The V and J genes are TRBV9 and TRBJ2-2, with 9 bases lining up with TRBD1. The CDR3 contains 17 residues. The germline gives CDR1 SGDLS, CDR2 YYNGEE. Trimming at V came to 0 bases and at J to 5 bases, leaving 8 bases not matched to a gene. The full variable domain, rest sourced from reference TRBV9 and TRBJ2-2, is DSGVTQTPKHLITATGQRVTLRCSPRSGDLSVYWYQQSLDQGLQFLIQYYNGEERAKGNILERFSAQQFPDLHSELNLSSLELGDSALYFCASSVASTGGRTGELFFGEGSRLTVL.

CDR3 DNA sequence: TGTGCCAGCAGCTATTCTCGGGGGGCCGTAGACTATGGCTACACCTTC. Amino acid sequence: CASSYSRGAVDYGYTF. This rearrangement joins TRBV7-2 to TRBJ1-2; possibly TRBD1 for D (6 bases). The V gene's germline CDR1 is SGHTA and CDR2 FQGNSA. With 4 bases removed from V and 3 bases from J, the gap between germline ends came to 18 bases. There are 16 residues in the CDR3.

The rearrangement uses TRBV4-1 and TRBJ2-1; 8 positions agree with TRBD2. V lost 4 bases to trimming and J lost 4 bases; unmatched junction nucleotides: 12. This CDR3 contains 17 residues. The V gene's germline CDR1 is MGHRA and CDR2 YSYEKL. The CDR3: CASSPTNSGGPYNEQFF. CDR3 nucleotides: TGCGCCAGCAGCCCGACGAACTCGGGGGGGCCTTACAATGAGCAGTTCTTC.

The genes are TRBV14 and TRBJ2-2; 9 positions match TRBD1. CDR3 length: 16 residues. Per the germline V gene, CDR1 is SGHDN and CDR2 is FVKESK. The ends lost 5 bases at V and 5 bases at J; junction bases unmatched: 9. The CDR3 loop is CASSDGTGWGTGELFF. CDR3 sequence (DNA): TGTGCCAGCAGCGACGGGACAGGGTGGGGGACCGGGGAGCTGTTTTTT.

The chain combines TRBV28 with TRBJ2-7; perhaps TRBD1 as D (6 bases). The CDR3 contains 14 residues. Germline V gene data show CDR1 as MDHEN and CDR2 as SYDVKM. V lost 2 bases to trimming and J lost 6 bases, with 14 bases between them. CDR3 loop: CASSLGQLGFEQYF. Written as DNA, the CDR3 is TGTGCCAGCAGTTTAGGACAGCTAGGATTCGAGCAGTACTTC.

In nucleotides, the CDR3 is TGTGCCAGCAGCTTGGGATTAAGCAGGACCTACGAGCAGTACTTC. Its translation: CASSLGLSRTYEQYF. The chain joins TRBV5-6 to TRBJ2-7; D unresolved. V gave up 0 bases and J gave up 2 bases, with 12 bases separating them. The germline CDR1 and CDR2 sequences are SGHDT and YYEEEE. This CDR3 has 15 residues.

The V call is TRBV5-1, the J call TRBJ2-1, with 12 bases that match TRBD2. Germline V gene data show CDR1 as SGHRS and CDR2 as YFSETQ. After removal of 5 bases from V and 0 bases from J, the junction contained 6 bases not matched to a gene. The CDR3 is 17 residues long. CDR3 nucleotides: TGCGCCAGCAGGCTAGCGGGGGGGGTTAGCTCCTACAATGAGCAGTTCTTC. It specifies CASRLAGGVSSYNEQFF. Based on the CDR3 plus reference TRBV5-1 and TRBJ2-1, the full variable domain is KAGVTQTPRYLIKTRGQQVTLSCSPISGHRSVSWYQQTPGQGLQFLFEYFSETQRNKGNFPGRFSGRQFSNSRSEMNVSTLELGDSALYLCASRLAGGVSSYNEQFFGPGTRLTVL.

The chain combines TRBV7-6 with TRBJ1-5; D gene unclear. V gave up 5 bases and J gave up 6 bases, with 11 bases separating them. The CDR3 is 13 residues long. Germline V gene lookup returns CDR1 SGHVS and CDR2 FNYEAQ. The CDR3 DNA follows: TGTGCCAGCAGCCCAGAGGTGGGTCAGCCCCAGCATTTT. Its translation is CASSPEVGQPQHF.

This clone was counted between two and nine times. J is TRBJ2-7 and V is TRBV29-1, with D perhaps matching TRBD2 (6 bases). The V end lost 3 bases, the J end lost 5 bases, and 11 bases lay between the germline ends. The CDR3 spans 12 residues. Germline loops: CDR1 SQVTM, CDR2 ANQGSEA. The CDR3 sequence is CSVEEGSDEQYF. The CDR3 DNA is TGCAGCGTTGAGGAGGGTTCTGACGAGCAGTACTTC.

The chain carries TRBV9 and TRBJ1-2, with no clear D. V was trimmed by 3 bases and J by 8 bases, leaving 11 bases between them. Germline CDR1 SGDLS, CDR2 YYNGEE. This CDR3 is built from 12 residues. The CDR3 bases are TGTGCCAGCAGCGCCGAGACACGAGGCTACACCTTC. Translating gives CASSAETRGYTF.